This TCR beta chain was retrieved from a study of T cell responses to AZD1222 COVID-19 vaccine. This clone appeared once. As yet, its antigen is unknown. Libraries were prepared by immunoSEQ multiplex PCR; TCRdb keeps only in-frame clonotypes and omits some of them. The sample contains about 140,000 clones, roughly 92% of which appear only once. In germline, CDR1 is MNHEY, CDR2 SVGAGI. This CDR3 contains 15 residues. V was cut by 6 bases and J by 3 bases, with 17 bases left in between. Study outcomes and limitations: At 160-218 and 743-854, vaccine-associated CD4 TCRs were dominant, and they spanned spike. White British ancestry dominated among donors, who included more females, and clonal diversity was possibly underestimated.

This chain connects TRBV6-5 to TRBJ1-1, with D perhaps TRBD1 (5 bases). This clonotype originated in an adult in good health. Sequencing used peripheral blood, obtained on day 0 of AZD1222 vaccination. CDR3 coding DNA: TGTGCCAGCAGATGGAGGGATGGGGGGGACACTGAAGCTTTCTTT. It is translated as CASRWRDGGDTEAFF.